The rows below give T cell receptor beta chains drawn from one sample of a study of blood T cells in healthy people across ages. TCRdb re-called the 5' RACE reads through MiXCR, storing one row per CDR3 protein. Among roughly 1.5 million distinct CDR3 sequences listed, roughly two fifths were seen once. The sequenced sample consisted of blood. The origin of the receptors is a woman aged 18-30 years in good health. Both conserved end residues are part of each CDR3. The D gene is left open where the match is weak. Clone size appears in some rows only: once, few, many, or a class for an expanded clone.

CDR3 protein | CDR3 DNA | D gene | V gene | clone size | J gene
CASSEREDTEAFF | TGTGCCAGCAGTGAAAGGGAGGACACTGAAGCTTTCTTT | . | TRBV6-1 | . | TRBJ1-1
CASGFMLAGGPHTGELFF | TGTGCCAGCGGTTTCATGCTAGCGGGAGGGCCTCACACCGGGGAGCTGTTTTTT | TRBD2 | TRBV27 | . | TRBJ2-2
CASSLGWDNSYEQYF | TGTGCCAGCAGTTTAGGGTGGGACAACTCCTACGAGCAGTACTTC | . | TRBV28 | . | TRBJ2-7
CASSFGASGINEQYF | TGTGCCAGCAGTTTTGGAGCTAGCGGGATCAATGAGCAGTACTTC | TRBD2 | TRBV27 | once | TRBJ2-7
CASSWTGDGYGYTF | TGCGCCAGCAGCTGGACAGGGGACGGCTATGGCTACACCTTC | TRBD1 | TRBV5-1 | few | TRBJ1-2
CASSFAVGTSGSETQYF | TGTGCCAGCAGCTTCGCAGTCGGGACTAGCGGGAGTGAGACCCAGTACTTC | TRBD2 | TRBV7-8 | few | TRBJ2-5
CASSASPASYEQYF | TGTGCCAGCAGCGCCAGTCCGGCCTCCTACGAGCAGTACTTC | . | TRBV6-2/TRBV6-3 | . | TRBJ2-7
CASSLGYGGVATNEKLFF | TGTGCCAGCAGCTTAGGGTATGGGGGAGTTGCAACTAATGAAAAACTGTTTTTT | . | TRBV7-2 | . | TRBJ1-4
CASSFGSGMYNEQFF | TGTGCCAGCAGCTTCGGTAGCGGGATGTACAATGAGCAGTTCTTC | TRBD2 | TRBV13 | . | TRBJ2-1
CASSPHPELAGVRDEQFF | TGTGCCAGCAGCCCACACCCCGAGCTAGCGGGAGTACGGGATGAGCAGTTCTTC | TRBD2 | TRBV5-4 | . | TRBJ2-1
CAISDHNRGRGQETQYF | TGTGCCATCAGTGACCATAACAGGGGGCGAGGGCAAGAGACCCAGTACTTC | TRBD1 | TRBV10-3 | . | TRBJ2-5
CSVEDPQLALNEQYF | TGCAGCGTTGAAGATCCCCAACTAGCGCTTAATGAGCAGTACTTC | TRBD2 | TRBV29-1 | . | TRBJ2-7
CASSPQENYGYTF | TGCGCCAGCAGCCCCCAGGAGAACTATGGCTACACCTTC | . | TRBV4-3 | few | TRBJ1-2
CASSQEGQLSYEQYF | TGTGCCAGCAGCCAAGAAGGTCAACTTTCCTACGAGCAGTACTTC | . | TRBV14 | . | TRBJ2-7
CASSQNIGTPTYNEQYF | TGCGCCAGCAGCCAAAACATCGGGACCCCGACCTACAATGAGCAGTACTTC | . | TRBV4-1 | . | TRBJ2-7
CASSLRPGTYQETQYF | TGTGCCAGCAGTTTGAGGCCCGGGACGTACCAAGAGACCCAGTACTTC | . | TRBV6-2/TRBV6-3 | . | TRBJ2-5
CATSDSLAGRYNEQYF | TGTGCCACCAGTGACTCACTAGCGGGGAGATACAATGAGCAGTACTTC | TRBD2 | TRBV24-1 | . | TRBJ2-5
CASSYAGQGAGDTQYF | TGTGCCAGCAGTTATGCGGGACAGGGGGCAGGAGATACGCAGTATTTT | TRBD1 | TRBV6-5 | few | TRBJ2-3
CASSLGPPRSGNTIYF | TGCGCCAGCAGCCTGGGACCGCCTCGGTCTGGAAACACCATATATTTT | . | TRBV5-1 | . | TRBJ1-3
CASSQDTGTGHQPQHF | TGCGCCAGCAGCCAAGATACCGGGACAGGCCACCAGCCCCAGCATTTT | TRBD1 | TRBV4-3 | . | TRBJ1-5
CATSSALGGISPLHF | TGTGCCACCAGCAGTGCCCTGGGGGGGATCTCACCCCTCCACTTT | . | TRBV15 | . | TRBJ1-6
CASSRMNSYNEQFF | TGTGCCAGCAGTCGGATGAACTCCTACAATGAGCAGTTCTTC | . | TRBV6-2/TRBV6-3 | . | TRBJ2-1
CAIGLAGGRSYNEQFF | TGTGCCATCGGACTAGCGGGGGGCCGCTCCTACAATGAGCAGTTCTTC | TRBD2 | TRBV10-3 | . | TRBJ2-1
CAIRPLPGTSVYNEQFF | TGTGCCATCAGACCCCTCCCCGGGACTAGCGTCTACAATGAGCAGTTCTTC | TRBD2 | TRBV10-3 | many | TRBJ2-1
CSVEDPRDYGYTF | TGCAGCGTTGAAGATCCTAGGGACTATGGCTACACCTTC | . | TRBV29-1 | many | TRBJ1-2
CASSFSLRTSVAYEQYF | TGTGCCAGCAGCTTTTCACTTCGGACTAGCGTTGCCTACGAGCAGTACTTC | TRBD2 | TRBV7-2 | . | TRBJ2-7
CASSPPGQVTYNEQFF | TGTGCCAGCAGTCCCCCGGGACAGGTTACCTACAATGAGCAGTTCTTC | TRBD1 | TRBV12-3/TRBV12-4 | . | TRBJ2-1
CASSPTGVGNQPQHF | TGTGCCAGCAGTCCGACAGGGGTTGGCAATCAGCCCCAGCATTTT | TRBD1 | TRBV6-2/TRBV6-3 | many | TRBJ1-5
CSARTSGRAGSYYEQYF | TGCAGTGCGCGGACTAGCGGGAGGGCCGGTTCTTACTACGAGCAGTACTTC | TRBD2 | TRBV20-1 | . | TRBJ2-7
CASRLGGLPTRTDTQYF | TGTGCCAGCAGACTCGGGGGACTACCTACCCGCACAGATACGCAGTATTTT | TRBD2 | TRBV6-2/TRBV6-3 | few | TRBJ2-3
CAISESTLGQAHRRNTEAFF | TGTGCCATCAGTGAGTCGACCTTAGGACAGGCTCACAGACGGAACACTGAAGCTTTCTTT | TRBD1 | TRBV10-3 | . | TRBJ1-1
CASSQDSGVSKQPQHF | TGCGCCAGCAGCCAAGACTCGGGGGTGAGCAAGCAGCCCCAGCATTTT | . | TRBV4-1 | . | TRBJ1-5
CASSDEARPLIYTF | TGTGCCAGCAGCGACGAGGCTAGGCCCTTGATCTACACCTTC | . | TRBV7-8 | . | TRBJ1-2
CASSSAVLGEKLFF | TGTGCCAGCAGTTCCGCCGTACTTGGTGAAAAACTGTTTTTT | . | TRBV6-5 | . | TRBJ1-4
CAISEPGGDRGSYEQYF | TGTGCCATCAGTGAGCCTGGGGGGGACAGGGGAAGCTACGAGCAGTACTTC | TRBD1 | TRBV10-3 | . | TRBJ2-7
CASSGYWVDGAFF | TGTGCCAGCAGCGGATACTGGGTCGACGGGGCTTTCTTT | . | TRBV6-1 | . | TRBJ1-1
CASSIVRQPQHF | TGTGCCAGTAGTATAGTTCGTCAGCCCCAGCATTTT | . | TRBV19 | . | TRBJ1-5
CASSLRRPGELFF | TGCGCCAGCAGCTTGCGGAGGCCCGGGGAGCTGTTTTTT | . | TRBV5-1 | few | TRBJ2-2
CASSLNSGNQPQHF | TGTGCCAGCAGCTTAAATTCCGGCAATCAGCCCCAGCATTTT | . | TRBV7-9 | . | TRBJ1-5
CASSQDRGQGNEQFF | TGCGCCAGCAGCCAAGATCGTGGGCAGGGCAATGAGCAGTTCTTC | . | TRBV4-3 | few | TRBJ2-1
CGASSAGQGNNEQFF | TGCGGTGCTAGCAGTGCGGGACAGGGGAACAATGAGCAGTTCTTC | TRBD1 | TRBV20-1 | . | TRBJ2-1